This T cell receptor beta chain was recorded in a study of T cells in tuberculosis. Concerning this clone itself: Its specificity is unknown.

Profiling relied on immunoSEQ multiplex PCR, and the TCRdb table lists in-frame clones only, not all of them. The top ten clones hold roughly 2% of a sample with about 43,000 clones, roughly 94% of them seen once. Regarding the study as a whole: Active tuberculosis alpha repertoires lay closer to GMM-specific TCRs than controls'. Shorter CDR3-alpha in active tuberculosis partly drove smaller distances.

The CDR3 runs 14 residues. Germline CDR1 is MNHNY and CDR2 is SVGAGI (reference sequence). Trimming shortened V by 0 bases and J by 9 bases, and 12 bases separated the two germline ends. Latent tuberculosis screening used tuberculin skin test and IGRA at entry. The receptor was isolated from a donor aged 10 to 29 with latent tuberculosis or without tuberculosis infection. Some clones in this sample may be carry-over from other donors' samples. The sequenced sample consisted of PBMCs. The V and J genes are TRBV6-6 and TRBJ2-4, with a possible D match to TRBD1 (5 bases). CDR3 residues: CASSYSETAGIQYF. The CDR3 region has the DNA TGTGCCAGCAGTTACTCTGAGACAGCTGGCATTCAGTACTTC.